The 32 T cell receptor beta chains below all came from one sample that was sequenced in a study of immune cell composition in non-small cell lung cancer. Normal lung was sampled as far from the tumour as possible, at least 3 cm. Sequencing used immunoSEQ multiplex PCR; TCRdb keeps in-frame clones, though not all of them. The top ten clones hold around 14% of a sample with 4,500 to 6,000 clones, roughly 72% of them seen once. The specimen was non-adjacent lung tissue. Every receptor here comes from a human donor with non-small cell lung cancer.

DNA of the CDR3: TGTGCCAGCAGCATTGCAGGGAATCAGCCCCAGCATTTT. Translated: CASSIAGNQPQHF. The chain is built from TRBV7-9 and TRBJ1-5; maybe TRBD1 (5 bases). CDR1 is SEHNR and CDR2 is FQNEAQ in the germline V gene (reference sequence). The CDR3 spans 13 residues. V was pared by 5 bases and J by 4 bases, with 9 bases between.

Only one count was recorded for this clone. J is TRBJ2-1 and V is TRBV28; 8 bases line up with TRBD1. Germline-derived CDR1 and CDR2 are MDHEN and SYDVKM. The CDR3 covers 14 residues. J lost 6 bases, V lost 7 bases, and 8 bases had no gene match. The CDR3 is CASNRQGRGNEQFF. The CDR3 DNA reads as TGTGCCAGCAACCGACAGGGGCGGGGCAATGAGCAGTTCTTC.

The gene calls are TRBV9 and TRBJ2-3, with 10 bases lining up with TRBD2. V trimming: 4 bases; J trimming: 4 bases; junction bases outside the gene matches: 9. CDR1 is SGDLS, CDR2 YYNGEE, per germline. The CDR3 sequence is 16 residues long. CDR3 bases: TGTGCCAGCAGCCAAGAGCGGGGGGGGGAAGCAGATACGCAGTATTTT. Translated, it gives CASSQERGGEADTQYF.

This chain connects TRBV10-3 to TRBJ2-3, with TRBD2 matching 10 bases. CDR3 size: 18 residues. CDR1 and CDR2 from the germline V gene are ENHRY and SYGVKD. V dropped 4 bases and J dropped 3; count of bases not matched to a gene: 13. The CDR3: CAISAVPSGRGWTDTQYF. The CDR3 region has the DNA TGTGCCATCAGTGCGGTGCCTAGCGGGAGAGGATGGACAGATACGCAGTATTTT.

This sequence joins TRBV10-2 and TRBJ1-3; D unresolved. This CDR3 has 14 residues. Germline V gene lookup returns CDR1 WSHSY and CDR2 SAAADI. V shed 6 bases and J shed 2 bases, with 11 bases lying between them. CDR3 protein: CASREAGTGNTIYF. The CDR3 nucleotides read TGCGCCAGCAGAGAGGCGGGAACTGGAAACACCATATATTTT.

The chain's CDR3 is CASSLGGGESSEAFF. In nucleotides, the CDR3 is TGCGCCAGCAGCTTGGGAGGGGGAGAGTCCTCCGAAGCTTTCTTT. The chain carries TRBV5-1 and TRBJ1-1, with D possibly TRBD1 on 6 matching bases. The CDR3 has 15 amino acids. From germline, CDR1 is SGHRS and CDR2 YFSETQ. V lost 0 bases to trimming and J lost 8 bases, with 17 bases between them.

J is TRBJ2-1 and V is TRBV7-9, with 7 nucleotides matching TRBD1. The germline CDR1 and CDR2 sequences are SEHNR and FQNEAQ (reference sequence). J lost 2 bases, V lost 5 bases, and 6 bases had no gene match. The CDR3 consists of 15 residues. CDR3 nucleotide sequence: TGTGCCAGCAGCAGTTACAGGGGAACCTACAATGAGCAGTTCTTC. It codes for CASSSYRGTYNEQFF. Filled out from reference TRBV7-9 and TRBJ2-1, the complete variable domain reads DTGVSQNPRHKITKRGQNVTFRCDPISEHNRLYWYRQTLGQGPEFLTYFQNEAQLEKSRLLSDRFSAERPKGSFSTLEIQRTEQGDSAMYLCASSSYRGTYNEQFFGPGTRLTVL.

The chain uses TRBV2 and TRBJ2-2; TRBD2 matches 11 bases. The CDR3 is made up of 18 amino acids. V dropped 2 bases and J dropped 0; count of bases not matched to a gene: 5. Germline CDR1 SNHLY, CDR2 FYNNEI. CDR3 bases: TGTGCCAGCAGTGAAATGACTAGCGGGGCCGCGAACACCGGGGAGCTGTTTTTT. Amino acids: CASSEMTSGAANTGELFF.

The chain carries TRBV18 and TRBJ2-3; 8 bases agree with TRBD2. The CDR3 is made up of 15 amino acids. The germline V gene encodes CDR1 KGHSH and CDR2 LQKENI. V shed 3 bases, J shed 2 bases, and the junction held 4 bases outside the gene matches. The CDR3 DNA sequence: TGTGCCAGCTCACCGGGACTAGTTTCCACAGATACGCAGTATTTT. This encodes CASSPGLVSTDTQYF.

This chain connects TRBV19 to TRBJ2-1; 11 bases align to TRBD2. CDR1 is LNHDA and CDR2 is SQIVND in the germline V gene (reference sequence). Trimming cost V 8 bases and J 4 bases; bases outside gene matches: 4. The CDR3 is 14 amino acids. The CDR3 protein is CASGSGRDYNEQFF. In DNA, the CDR3 is TGTGCCAGTGGTAGCGGGAGGGATTACAATGAGCAGTTCTTC.

This sequence joins TRBV5-1 and TRBJ2-7; TRBD2 is a possible D gene (6 bases). V was shortened by 2 bases and J by 0 bases, with 12 bases between the two germline ends. The CDR3 totals 15 residues. Germline CDR1 reads SGHRS; CDR2 reads YFSETQ. This chain's CDR3 is CASSLRGTLSYEQYF. The CDR3 region has the DNA TGCGCCAGCAGCTTACGGGGGACCCTCTCCTACGAGCAGTACTTC.

This chain uses TRBV4-2 with TRBJ1-1; weak D call: TRBD1 (6 bases). The CDR3 is 17 residues long. Trimming shortened V by 1 base and J by 3 bases, and 18 bases separated the two germline ends. CDR1 is LGHNA and CDR2 is YNFKEQ in the germline V gene. The CDR3 sequence: CASSQGYVNREYTEAFF. The CDR3 bases are TGTGCCAGCAGCCAAGGGTATGTTAACAGGGAGTACACTGAAGCTTTCTTT.

This chain connects TRBV30 to TRBJ1-2; the D is unclear. V was pared by 2 bases and J by 4 bases, with 11 bases between. CDR3 length: 13 residues. Germline loops: CDR1 GTSNPN, CDR2 SVGIG (reference sequence). The CDR3 region is CAWSTEPIYGYTF. CDR3 nucleotide sequence: TGTGCCTGGAGTACAGAACCTATCTATGGCTACACCTTC. Drawing the rest from reference TRBV30 and TRBJ1-2, the complete variable domain is SQTIHQWPATLVQPVGSPLSLECTVEGTSNPNLYWYRQAAGRGLQLLFYSVGIGQISSEVPQNLSASRPQDRQFILSSKKLLLSDSGFYLCAWSTEPIYGYTFGSGTRLTVV.

The rearrangement links TRBV29-1 to TRBJ2-3; 11 bases align to TRBD2. There are 13 residues in the CDR3. V trimming: 4 bases; J trimming: 3 bases; junction bases outside the gene matches: 0. Looked up from germline, CDR1 is SQVTM and CDR2 is ANQGSEA. CDR3: CSVASGGTDTQYF. The CDR3 DNA reads TGCAGCGTTGCTAGCGGGGGGACAGATACGCAGTATTTT.

V is TRBV4-1 and J is TRBJ2-7, with D possibly being TRBD2 (6 bases). The V gene lost 1 base and the J gene lost 5 bases, with 15 bases spanning the gap. From germline, CDR1 is MGHRA and CDR2 YSYEKL. This CDR3 is built from 15 residues. CDR3 residues: CASSQVRVGGHEQYF. The CDR3 coding sequence is TGCGCCAGCAGCCAAGTAAGGGTGGGGGGACACGAGCAGTACTTC.

The chain links TRBV25-1 to TRBJ2-1; 7 bases align to TRBD1. The CDR3 length is 12 residues. Germline CDR1 reads MGHDK; CDR2 reads SYGVNS. Trimming took 5 bases from V and 10 from J; bases not matched to a gene: 5. The DNA for the CDR3 is TGTGCCAGCAGTTTCACAGGGGACGAGCAGTTCTTC. It yields the protein CASSFTGDEQFF.

The rearrangement links TRBV4-3 to TRBJ2-3; D gene unclear. CDR1 and CDR2 (germline): LGHNA, YSLEER. V dropped 0 bases and J dropped 2 bases, with 15 bases sitting between them. CDR3 length: 17 residues. The CDR3: CASSQEEAGGTTDTQYF. CDR3 coding DNA: TGCGCCAGCAGCCAAGAAGAGGCTGGCGGAACCACAGATACGCAGTATTTT.

This clone was found a few times. The J gene is TRBJ2-5, the V gene TRBV7-8, with 10 bases identical to TRBD2. Trimming removed 0 bases from V and 5 bases from J; junction bases left unmatched: 3. Germline-derived CDR1 and CDR2 are SGHVS and FQNEAQ. The length of the CDR3 is 15 residues. The CDR3 DNA is TGTGCCAGCAGCTTAGCCCTAGCGGGGGATGAGACCCAGTACTTC. Translating gives CASSLALAGDETQYF.

This clone came up a few times. V usage is TRBV9 and J usage is TRBJ2-5; the match to TRBD2 covers 7 bases. This CDR3 region has 14 residues. Germline CDR1 SGDLS, CDR2 YYNGEE. Unmatched junction bases numbered 8, after V lost 4 bases and J lost 5 bases. The DNA for the CDR3 is TGTGCCAGCAGCCGGCCGGGAGGCTTGGAGACCCAGTACTTC. This translates into CASSRPGGLETQYF. The full variable domain, with the rest looked up from reference TRBV9 and TRBJ2-5, is DSGVTQTPKHLITATGQRVTLRCSPRSGDLSVYWYQQSLDQGLQFLIQYYNGEERAKGNILERFSAQQFPDLHSELNLSSLELGDSALYFCASSRPGGLETQYFGPGTRLLVL.

DNA for the CDR3: TGCGCCAGCAGCCAAGGAGGAGCGGGAGGTGGGACAGATACGCAGTATTTT. This translates into CASSQGGAGGGTDTQYF. This sequence joins TRBV4-1 and TRBJ2-3, with 9 bases identical to TRBD2. The CDR3 runs to 17 residues. Per the germline V gene, CDR1 is MGHRA and CDR2 is YSYEKL. J was trimmed by 3 bases and V by 1 base; bases with no gene match: 8.

The chain joins TRBV5-1 to TRBJ2-3; D might be TRBD1 (5 bases). The CDR3 has 11 amino acids. CDR1 is SGHRS, CDR2 YFSETQ, per germline. Trimming pared 5 bases from V and 6 bases from J, leaving 7 bases between. The CDR3 region is CASRQADTQYF. The CDR3 nucleotides are TGCGCCAGCAGACAGGCGGATACGCAGTATTTT.

The chain is built from TRBV6-5 and TRBJ2-2; D possibly corresponds to TRBD1 (5 bases). This CDR3 region has 14 residues. Trimming stripped 5 bases from V and 2 bases from J, with 9 bases between. Germline CDR1 is MNHEY and CDR2 is SVGAGI. The CDR3 coding sequence is TGTGCCAGCAGTGAGACAGCAAACACCGGGGAGCTGTTTTTT. Its protein product is CASSETANTGELFF.

V and J are TRBV15 and TRBJ2-1; 8 bases match TRBD2. The V segment lost 1 base and the J segment 8 bases; nucleotides outside the gene matches: 7. This CDR3 has 15 amino acids. Germline V gene lookup returns CDR1 LNHNV and CDR2 YYDKDF (reference sequence). The CDR3 bases are TGTGCCACCAGCAGAGTTCGGGAGGGGGTCCATGAGCAGTTCTTC. This codes for CATSRVREGVHEQFF.

A single count supports this clone. J is TRBJ2-7 and V is TRBV11-2, with D perhaps TRBD1 (5 bases). Per the germline V gene, CDR1 is SGHAT and CDR2 is FQNNGV. The CDR3 runs 14 residues. Trimming cost V 1 base and J 12 bases, with 19 bases left between them. As DNA, the CDR3 is TGTGCCAGCAGCTTAGCGGGTTATGGTCCAGGGTTGTACTTC. It encodes CASSLAGYGPGLYF.

The chain combines TRBV6-6 with TRBJ2-5; a weak D match, TRBD2 (5 bases). Trimming pared 0 bases from V and 6 bases from J, leaving 8 bases between. This CDR3 contains 13 residues. In germline, CDR1 is MNHNY, CDR2 SVGAGI (reference sequence). CDR3 coding DNA: TGTGCCAGCAGTTACTCGGAGGAGCAGACCCAGTACTTC. Translation: CASSYSEEQTQYF.

This clone showed up just a few times. The CDR3, as DNA: TGTGCCATGGGGGGGGGAGATCAGCCCCAGCATTTT. It specifies CAMGGGDQPQHF. The rearrangement links TRBV6-1 to TRBJ1-5; possible D gene TRBD1, 5 bases. The CDR3 covers 12 residues. The V end was cut by 10 bases, the J end by 5 bases, with 12 bases between. Germline V lookup: CDR1 MNHNS, CDR2 SASEGT.

The chain employs TRBV5-5 and TRBJ2-2, with 8 positions matching TRBD2. Germline assignment: CDR1 SGHKS and CDR2 YYEKEE (reference sequence). V was clipped by 1 base and J by 4 bases; unmatched bases: 3. This CDR3 has 15 residues. The CDR3 loop is CASSLFRGGTGELFF. The CDR3 coding sequence is TGTGCCAGCAGCTTGTTCCGGGGGGGCACCGGGGAGCTGTTTTTT.

This sequence joins TRBV5-6 and TRBJ2-1; D unresolved. Trimming left V 5 bases short and J 6 bases short, with 15 bases between. The CDR3 extends over 14 amino acids. Germline V lookup: CDR1 SGHDT, CDR2 YYEEEE. Here the CDR3 reads CASRWALHSNEQFF. CDR3 nucleotide sequence: TGTGCCAGCAGATGGGCCCTTCATAGCAATGAGCAGTTCTTC.

This sequence joins TRBV7-2 and TRBJ2-3; 13 nucleotides agree with TRBD2. The CDR3 loop spans 15 amino acids. J lost 8 bases, V lost 5 bases, and 7 bases had no gene match. Germline V lookup: CDR1 SGHTA, CDR2 FQGNSA. The CDR3 nucleotides read TGTGCCAGCAGCCAACTAGCGGGGGGGCGAGGTACGCAGTATTTT. Translating gives CASSQLAGGRGTQYF.

The genes are TRBV29-1 and TRBJ2-2, with 9 positions matching TRBD1. This CDR3 has 14 residues. V lost 7 bases to trimming and J lost 4 bases; unmatched junction nucleotides: 7. CDR1 SQVTM and CDR2 ANQGSEA come from the germline V gene. CDR3 coding DNA: TGCAGCGCCTACAGGGGGCAGGGCACCGGGGAGCTGTTTTTT. Amino acids: CSAYRGQGTGELFF.

This chain links TRBV11-2 with TRBJ2-2; 10 nucleotides agree with TRBD2. After removal of 5 bases from V and 4 bases from J, the junction contained 7 bases not matched to a gene. The CDR3 has 16 amino acids. The germline V gene encodes CDR1 SGHAT and CDR2 FQNNGV. This CDR3 is CASSPARTSGTGELFF. In DNA form, the CDR3 reads TGTGCCAGCAGCCCAGCCCGGACTAGCGGCACCGGGGAGCTGTTTTTT. The variable domain in full, completed from reference TRBV11-2 and TRBJ2-2, reads EAGVAQSPRYKIIEKRQSVAFWCNPISGHATLYWYQQILGQGPKLLIQFQNNGVVDDSQLPKDRFSAERLKGVDSTLKIQPAKLEDSAVYLCASSPARTSGTGELFFGEGSRLTVL.

This clone was observed a handful of times. The chain joins TRBV2 to TRBJ2-7; 9 bases map to TRBD1. Germline V gives CDR1 SNHLY, CDR2 FYNNEI. This CDR3 has 13 amino acids. Trimming at V came to 5 bases and at J to 6 bases, leaving 5 bases not matched to a gene. The CDR3 DNA is TGTGCCAGCAGTTGGGACAGGGCACGCGAGCAGTACTTC. Its protein is CASSWDRAREQYF.